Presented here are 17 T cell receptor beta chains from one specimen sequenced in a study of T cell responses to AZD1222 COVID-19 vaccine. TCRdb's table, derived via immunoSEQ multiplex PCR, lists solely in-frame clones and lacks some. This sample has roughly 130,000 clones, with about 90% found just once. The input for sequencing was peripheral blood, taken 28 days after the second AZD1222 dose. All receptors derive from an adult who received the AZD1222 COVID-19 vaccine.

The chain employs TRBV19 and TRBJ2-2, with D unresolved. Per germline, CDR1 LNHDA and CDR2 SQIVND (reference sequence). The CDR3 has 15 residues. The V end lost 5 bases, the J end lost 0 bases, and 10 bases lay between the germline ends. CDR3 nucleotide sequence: TGTGCCAGTAGTCCTCAACAGACGAACACCGGGGAGCTGTTTTTT. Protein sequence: CASSPQQTNTGELFF.

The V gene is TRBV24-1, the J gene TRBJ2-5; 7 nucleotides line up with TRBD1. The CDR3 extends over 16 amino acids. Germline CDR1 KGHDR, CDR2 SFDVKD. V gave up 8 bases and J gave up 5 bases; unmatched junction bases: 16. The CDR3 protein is CATTKGVTGTRETQYF. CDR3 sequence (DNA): TGTGCCACCACAAAGGGAGTGACAGGGACCCGGGAGACCCAGTACTTC.

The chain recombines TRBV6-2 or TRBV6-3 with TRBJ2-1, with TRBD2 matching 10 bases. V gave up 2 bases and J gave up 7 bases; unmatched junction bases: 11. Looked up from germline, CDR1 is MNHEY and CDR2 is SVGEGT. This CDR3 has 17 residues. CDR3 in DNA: TGTGCCAGCAGTTACCGAGGGCAACTAGCGGGGCGGAATGAGCAGTTCTTC. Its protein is CASSYRGQLAGRNEQFF.

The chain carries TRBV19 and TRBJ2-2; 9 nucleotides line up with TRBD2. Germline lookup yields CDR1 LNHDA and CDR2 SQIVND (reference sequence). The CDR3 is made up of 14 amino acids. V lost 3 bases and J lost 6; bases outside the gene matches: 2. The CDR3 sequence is CASSIERGAGELFF. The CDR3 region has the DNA TGTGCCAGTAGTATTGAGCGGGGGGCCGGGGAGCTGTTTTTT.

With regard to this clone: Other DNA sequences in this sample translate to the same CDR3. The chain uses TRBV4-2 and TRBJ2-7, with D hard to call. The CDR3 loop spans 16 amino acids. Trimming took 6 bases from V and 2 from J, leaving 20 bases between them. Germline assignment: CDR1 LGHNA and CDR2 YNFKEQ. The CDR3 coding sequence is TGTGCCAGCAGTAGTCTCGCTGGCGATGGTGCCTACGAGCAGTACTTC. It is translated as CASSSLAGDGAYEQYF.

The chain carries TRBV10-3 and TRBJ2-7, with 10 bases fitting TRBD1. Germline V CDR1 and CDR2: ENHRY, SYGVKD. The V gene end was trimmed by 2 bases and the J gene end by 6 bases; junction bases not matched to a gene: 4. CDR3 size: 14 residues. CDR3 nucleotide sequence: TGTGCCATCAGTGAGCCCGGGACAGGGGCCGAGCAGTACTTC. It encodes CAISEPGTGAEQYF.

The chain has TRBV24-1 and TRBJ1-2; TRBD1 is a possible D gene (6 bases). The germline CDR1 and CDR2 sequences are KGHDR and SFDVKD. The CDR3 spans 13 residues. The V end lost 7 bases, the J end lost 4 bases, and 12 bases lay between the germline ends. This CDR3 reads CATRGGDSYGYTF. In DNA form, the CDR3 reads TGTGCCACCAGAGGGGGAGATAGCTATGGCTACACCTTC.

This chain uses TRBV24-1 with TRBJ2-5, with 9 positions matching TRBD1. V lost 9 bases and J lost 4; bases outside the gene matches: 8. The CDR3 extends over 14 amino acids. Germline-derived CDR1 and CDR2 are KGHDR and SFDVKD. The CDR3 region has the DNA TGTGCCACCCCGGGACAGGGTGATTTAGAGACCCAGTACTTC. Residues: CATPGQGDLETQYF.

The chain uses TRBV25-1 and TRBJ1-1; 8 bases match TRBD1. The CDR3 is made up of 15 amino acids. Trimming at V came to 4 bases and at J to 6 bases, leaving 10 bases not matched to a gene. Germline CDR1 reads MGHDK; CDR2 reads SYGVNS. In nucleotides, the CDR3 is TGTGCCAGCAGTGCCCATGACAGGGGCGAGGCTGAAGCTTTCTTT. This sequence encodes CASSAHDRGEAEAFF.

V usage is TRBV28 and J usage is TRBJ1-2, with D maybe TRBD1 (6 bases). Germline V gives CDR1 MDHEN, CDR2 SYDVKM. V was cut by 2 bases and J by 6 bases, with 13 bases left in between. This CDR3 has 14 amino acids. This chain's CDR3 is CASSLGRGTNGYTF. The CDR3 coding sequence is TGTGCCAGCAGTTTAGGCAGGGGAACCAATGGCTACACCTTC.

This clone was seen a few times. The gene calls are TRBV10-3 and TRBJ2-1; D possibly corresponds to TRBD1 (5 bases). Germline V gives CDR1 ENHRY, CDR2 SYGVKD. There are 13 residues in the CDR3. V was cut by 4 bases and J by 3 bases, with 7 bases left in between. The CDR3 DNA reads TGTGCCATCAGTGGTCAGGGCTACAATGAGCAGTTCTTC. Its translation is CAISGQGYNEQFF.

CDR3 nucleotides: TGTGCCAGCAGCAGGCCCTATATTCAGAACGAGCAGTACTTC. Protein product: CASSRPYIQNEQYF. V gene TRBV6-2 or TRBV6-3 combines with J gene TRBJ2-7; no firm D call. V gave up 6 bases and J gave up 5 bases, with 17 bases separating them. Germline loops: CDR1 MNHEY, CDR2 SVGEGT. This CDR3 spans 14 amino acids.

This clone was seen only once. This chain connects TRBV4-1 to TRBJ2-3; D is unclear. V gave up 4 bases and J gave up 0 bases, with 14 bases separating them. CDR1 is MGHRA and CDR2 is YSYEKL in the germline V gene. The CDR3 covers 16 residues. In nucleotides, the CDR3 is TGCGCCAGCAGCCGAAACCCGGGCTCTAGCACAGATACGCAGTATTTT. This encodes CASSRNPGSSTDTQYF.

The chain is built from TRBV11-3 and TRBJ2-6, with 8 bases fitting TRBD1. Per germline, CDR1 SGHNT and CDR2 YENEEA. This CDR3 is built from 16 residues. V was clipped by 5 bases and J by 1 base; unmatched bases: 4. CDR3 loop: CASSPGQGSGANVLTF. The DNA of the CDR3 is TGTGCCAGCAGCCCTGGACAGGGATCTGGGGCCAACGTCCTGACTTTC. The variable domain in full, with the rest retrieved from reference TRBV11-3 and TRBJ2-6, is EAGVVQSPRYKIIEKKQPVAFWCNPISGHNTLYWYLQNLGQGPELLIRYENEEAVDDSQLPKDRFSAERLKGVDSTLKIQPAELGDSAVYLCASSPGQGSGANVLTFGAGSRLTVL.

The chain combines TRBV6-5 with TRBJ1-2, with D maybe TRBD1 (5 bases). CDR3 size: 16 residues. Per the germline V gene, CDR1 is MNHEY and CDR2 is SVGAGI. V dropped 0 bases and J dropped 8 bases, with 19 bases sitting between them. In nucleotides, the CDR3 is TGTGCCAGCAGTTACTCGAGTCAACCGGGGGAGGGAGGCTACACCTTC. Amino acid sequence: CASSYSSQPGEGGYTF.

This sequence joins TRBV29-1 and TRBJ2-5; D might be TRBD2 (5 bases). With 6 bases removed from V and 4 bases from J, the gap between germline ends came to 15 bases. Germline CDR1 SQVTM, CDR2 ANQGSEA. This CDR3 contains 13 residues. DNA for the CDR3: TGCAGCGTCCCTCGGGGTAGTCGAGAGACCCAGTACTTC. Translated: CSVPRGSRETQYF.

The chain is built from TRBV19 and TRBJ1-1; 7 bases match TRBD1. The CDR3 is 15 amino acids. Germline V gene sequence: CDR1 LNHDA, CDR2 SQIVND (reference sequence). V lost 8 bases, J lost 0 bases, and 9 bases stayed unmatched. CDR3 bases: TGTGCCAGTGCTCGACAGGGAGGCATGAACACTGAAGCTTTCTTT. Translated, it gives CASARQGGMNTEAFF.